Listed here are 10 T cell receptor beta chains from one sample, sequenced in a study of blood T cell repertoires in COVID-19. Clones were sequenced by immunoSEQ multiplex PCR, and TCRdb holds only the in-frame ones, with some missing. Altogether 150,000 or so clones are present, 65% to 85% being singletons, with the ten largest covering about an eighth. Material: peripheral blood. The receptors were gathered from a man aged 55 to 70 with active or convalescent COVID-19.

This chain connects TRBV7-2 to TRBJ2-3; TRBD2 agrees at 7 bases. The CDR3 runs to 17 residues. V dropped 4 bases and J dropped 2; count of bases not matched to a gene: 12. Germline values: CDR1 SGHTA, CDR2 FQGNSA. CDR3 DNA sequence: TGTGCCAGCAGCTCCCCCCCGGGGAGGGCCGTCACAGATACGCAGTATTTT. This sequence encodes CASSSPPGRAVTDTQYF.

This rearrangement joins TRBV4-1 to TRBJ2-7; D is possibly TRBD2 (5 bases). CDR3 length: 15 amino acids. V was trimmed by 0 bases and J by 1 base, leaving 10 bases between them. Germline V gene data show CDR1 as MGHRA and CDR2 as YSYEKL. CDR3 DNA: TGCGCCAGCAGCCAAGATTACCGGGGATCCTACGAGCAGTACTTC. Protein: CASSQDYRGSYEQYF.

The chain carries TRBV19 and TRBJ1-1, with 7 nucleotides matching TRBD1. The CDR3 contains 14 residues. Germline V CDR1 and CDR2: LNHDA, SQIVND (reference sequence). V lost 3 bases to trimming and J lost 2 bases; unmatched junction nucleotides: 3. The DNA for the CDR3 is TGTGCCAGTAGTATGACAGGGCTTAACACTGAAGCTTTCTTT. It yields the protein CASSMTGLNTEAFF.

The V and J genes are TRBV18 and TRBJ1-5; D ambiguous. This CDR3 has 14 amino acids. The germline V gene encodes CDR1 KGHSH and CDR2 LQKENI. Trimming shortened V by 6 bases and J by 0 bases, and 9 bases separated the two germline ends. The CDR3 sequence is CASSEQNSNQPQHF. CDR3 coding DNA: TGTGCCAGCTCTGAGCAAAATAGCAATCAGCCCCAGCATTTT.

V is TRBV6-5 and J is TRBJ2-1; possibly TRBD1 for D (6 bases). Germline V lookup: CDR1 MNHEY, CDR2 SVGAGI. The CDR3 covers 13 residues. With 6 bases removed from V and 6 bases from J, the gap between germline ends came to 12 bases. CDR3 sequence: CASRSTGSNEQFF. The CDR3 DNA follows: TGTGCCAGCAGATCTACAGGGTCCAATGAGCAGTTCTTC.

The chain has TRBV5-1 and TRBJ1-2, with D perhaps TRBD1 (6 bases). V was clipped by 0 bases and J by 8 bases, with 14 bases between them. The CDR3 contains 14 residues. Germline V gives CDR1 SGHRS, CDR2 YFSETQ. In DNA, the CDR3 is TGCGCCAGCAGCTTGGCCGTAGGGGGAAGGGGCTACACCTTC. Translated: CASSLAVGGRGYTF.

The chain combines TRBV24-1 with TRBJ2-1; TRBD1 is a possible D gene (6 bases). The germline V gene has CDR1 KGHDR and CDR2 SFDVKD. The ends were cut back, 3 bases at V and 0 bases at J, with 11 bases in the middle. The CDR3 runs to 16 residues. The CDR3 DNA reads TGTGCCACCAGTGATCCAGGACAGTACTCCTACAATGAGCAGTTCTTC. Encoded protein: CATSDPGQYSYNEQFF.

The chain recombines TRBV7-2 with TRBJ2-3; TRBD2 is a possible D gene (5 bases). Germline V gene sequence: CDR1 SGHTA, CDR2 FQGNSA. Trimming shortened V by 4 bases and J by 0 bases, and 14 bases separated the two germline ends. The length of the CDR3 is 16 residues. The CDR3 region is CASSSARATSTDTQYF. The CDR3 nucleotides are TGTGCCAGCAGCTCCGCGCGGGCGACCAGCACAGATACGCAGTATTTT.

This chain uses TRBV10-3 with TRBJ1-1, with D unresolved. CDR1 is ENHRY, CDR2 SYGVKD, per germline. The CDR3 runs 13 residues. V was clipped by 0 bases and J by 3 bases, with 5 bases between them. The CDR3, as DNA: TGTGCCATCAGTGAGTCGAGCTACACTGAAGCTTTCTTT. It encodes CAISESSYTEAFF.

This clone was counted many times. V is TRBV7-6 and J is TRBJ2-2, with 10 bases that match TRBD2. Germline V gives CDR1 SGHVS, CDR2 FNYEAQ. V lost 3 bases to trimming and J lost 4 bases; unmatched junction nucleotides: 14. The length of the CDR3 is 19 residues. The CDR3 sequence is CASSLRGGIAGGGTGELFF. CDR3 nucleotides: TGTGCCAGCAGCTTGAGAGGGGGTATAGCGGGAGGAGGCACCGGGGAGCTGTTTTTT.